One sample yielded the 28 T cell receptor beta chains listed below, sequenced in a study of T cells in tuberculosis. Sequenced by immunoSEQ multiplex PCR; TCRdb stores in-frame clones only, minus some. The sample holds approximately 59,000 clones; 81% are singletons and the top ten take more than 10%. Sorting used thawed, overnight-rested PBMC stained with anti-CD3, a viability dye and GMM-loaded CD1B tetramer. The CD1B tetramers carried C32 glucose monomycolate purified from Rhodococcus equi. Specimen: CD1b-GMM tetramer-negative cells sorted from PBMCs. The source of these receptors is an adult woman with latent tuberculosis.

The V call is TRBV5-1, the J call TRBJ2-3; TRBD2 matches 8 bases. The germline gives CDR1 SGHRS, CDR2 YFSETQ. The CDR3 runs to 14 residues. J was trimmed by 6 bases and V by 3 bases; bases with no gene match: 6. The CDR3 reads CASSSPGGQDTQYF. For the CDR3, the DNA is TGCGCCAGCAGCTCCCCGGGGGGGCAGGATACGCAGTATTTT.

The rearrangement links TRBV10-1 to TRBJ2-1; 11 bases align to TRBD1. V shed 4 bases and J 1 base; nucleotides not matched to a gene: 3. From germline, CDR1 is WNHNN and CDR2 SYGVQD (reference sequence). This CDR3 contains 16 residues. The CDR3 DNA reads as TGCGCCAGCAGTGGTGGACAGGGGGCTTCCTACAATGAGCAGTTCTTC. It is translated as CASSGGQGASYNEQFF.

The chain employs TRBV19 and TRBJ1-4; tentative D call: TRBD1 (5 bases). The ends were cut back, 5 bases at V and 4 bases at J, with 17 bases in the middle. Germline V gives CDR1 LNHDA, CDR2 SQIVND (reference sequence). This CDR3 has 16 residues. The CDR3 DNA sequence: TGTGCCAGTAGTTCAGGGTTCTCTACCTTTAATGAAAAACTGTTTTTT. It yields the protein CASSSGFSTFNEKLFF.

The V call is TRBV5-8, the J call TRBJ2-5; D might be TRBD1 (6 bases). The length of the CDR3 is 14 residues. Trimming removed 2 bases at V and 4 bases at J, with 12 bases between. Germline CDR1 is SGHTS and CDR2 is YDEGEE. The CDR3 sequence is CASSLTQGGETQYF. The CDR3, as DNA: TGTGCCAGCAGCTTAACACAGGGTGGAGAGACCCAGTACTTC.

The rearrangement joins TRBV5-5 to TRBJ1-1, with a possible D match to TRBD1 (6 bases). Trimming pared 3 bases from V and 6 bases from J, leaving 15 bases between. The CDR3 has 14 residues. CDR1 and CDR2 from the germline V gene are SGHKS and YYEKEE (reference sequence). DNA for the CDR3: TGTGCCAGCAGCTCGGAACAGGGTGGATCTGAAGCTTTCTTT. This sequence encodes CASSSEQGGSEAFF.

This chain's CDR3 is CSVGYGGAYNEQFF. CDR3 nucleotides: TGCAGCGTTGGGTACGGGGGGGCTTACAATGAGCAGTTCTTC. This chain connects TRBV29-1 to TRBJ2-1; TRBD2 matches 8 bases. CDR3 length equals 14 residues. CDR1 and CDR2 (germline): SQVTM, ANQGSEA. The J segment lost 4 bases and the V segment lost 4 bases, leaving 6 bases of the junction unmatched.

The gene calls are TRBV5-1 and TRBJ2-1; D gene unclear. Germline V gene sequence: CDR1 SGHRS, CDR2 YFSETQ. This CDR3 is built from 13 residues. The V and J ends lost 0 bases and 8 bases respectively, with 9 bases between them. CDR3: CASSLGALDEQFF. DNA for the CDR3: TGCGCCAGCAGCTTGGGGGCCCTCGATGAGCAGTTCTTC.

The chain carries TRBV5-6 and TRBJ1-1; 7 positions agree with TRBD1. With V trimmed by 2 bases and J by 4 bases, 5 bases remained unmatched. CDR1 is SGHDT and CDR2 is YYEEEE in the germline V gene. The CDR3 covers 14 residues. The CDR3 coding sequence is TGTGCCAGCAGCTTTATTGACAGGGCCACTGAAGCTTTCTTT. This gives the protein CASSFIDRATEAFF.

The chain carries TRBV7-8 and TRBJ2-2, with D maybe TRBD2 (5 bases). CDR1 is SGHVS and CDR2 is FQNEAQ in the germline V gene. CDR3 length: 16 residues. Between the trimmed V and J ends, which lost 2 bases and 2 bases, there was a span of 12 bases. The CDR3, as DNA: TGTGCCAGCAGCTTAACCGGGGTCGTTAACACCGGGGAGCTGTTTTTT. This translates into CASSLTGVVNTGELFF.

This clone was observed once. The chain combines TRBV5-1 with TRBJ2-5, with 10 bases aligning to TRBD2. The germline CDR1 and CDR2 sequences are SGHRS and YFSETQ. The ends lost 3 bases at V and 5 bases at J; junction bases unmatched: 4. The CDR3 loop spans 14 amino acids. CDR3 sequence: CASSYGLAAETQYF. In DNA form, the CDR3 reads TGCGCCAGCAGCTACGGACTAGCGGCTGAGACCCAGTACTTC.

CDR3 DNA: TGTGCCAGCAGTGGCGGGACGTGGGGATCCAATGAGCAGTTCTTC. As protein: CASSGGTWGSNEQFF. This chain connects TRBV6-5 to TRBJ2-1; tentatively, D is TRBD2 (6 bases). V dropped 5 bases and J dropped 6 bases, with 17 bases sitting between them. CDR1 is MNHEY, CDR2 SVGAGI, per germline. This CDR3 has 15 residues.

On this clone itself: This sample includes further DNA sequences coding for the same CDR3. The CDR3 sequence: CASSPPPPGLGATEAFF. Here the CDR3 DNA reads TGTGCCAGCTCACCCCCCCCGCCGGGCCTAGGGGCCACTGAAGCTTTCTTT. This chain joins TRBV18 and TRBJ1-1, with D perhaps matching TRBD1 (5 bases). V lost 3 bases and J 4 bases, leaving 21 bases between the germline ends. The CDR3 spans 17 residues. Germline values: CDR1 KGHSH, CDR2 LQKENI.

This clone was found once. The chain couples TRBV6-4 to TRBJ2-3, with D perhaps matching TRBD2 (6 bases). There are 15 residues in the CDR3. V gave up 2 bases and J gave up 2 bases, with 11 bases separating them. CDR1 is MRHNA and CDR2 is SNTAGT in the germline V gene. CDR3 sequence reads: CASSDRRGPTDTQYF. In DNA form, the CDR3 reads TGTGCCAGCAGTGACAGGCGGGGCCCCACAGATACGCAGTATTTT.

The V call is TRBV2, the J call TRBJ1-2; D is unresolved. Germline-derived CDR1 and CDR2 are SNHLY and FYNNEI. The CDR3 runs 12 residues. V gave up 6 bases and J gave up 4 bases, with 9 bases separating them. Written as DNA, the CDR3 is TGTGCCAGCAGCCCGGGTGGCTATGGCTACACCTTC. Translation: CASSPGGYGYTF. The full variable domain, with the rest looked up from reference TRBV2 and TRBJ1-2, is EPEVTQTPSHQVTQMGQEVILRCVPISNHLYFYWYRQILGQKVEFLVSFYNNEISEKSEIFDDQFSVERPDGSNFTLKIRSTKLEDSAMYFCASSPGGYGYTFGSGTRLTVV.

This rearrangement joins TRBV25-1 to TRBJ1-4; TRBD1 aligns across 7 bases. From germline, CDR1 is MGHDK and CDR2 SYGVNS. V lost 0 bases to trimming and J lost 5 bases; unmatched junction nucleotides: 6. The CDR3 runs to 16 residues. CDR3 amino acids: CASSEYSPGQNEKLFF. The CDR3 DNA reads as TGTGCCAGCAGTGAATATAGCCCGGGACAGAATGAAAAACTGTTTTTT.

V and J are TRBV28 and TRBJ1-2; tentatively, D is TRBD1 (5 bases). Trimming took off 7 bases at V and 6 bases at J, with 18 bases between the two ends. CDR1 is MDHEN and CDR2 is SYDVKM in the germline V gene. The CDR3 loop spans 14 amino acids. CDR3 nucleotide sequence: TGTGCCAGCACCTTGGGGGGAAGGGACGATGGCTACACCTTC. It encodes CASTLGGRDDGYTF.

This chain links TRBV27 with TRBJ1-5; D call uncertain. There are 16 residues in the CDR3. Trimming removed 2 bases at V and 2 bases at J, with 13 bases between. From germline, CDR1 is MNHEY and CDR2 SMNVEV (reference sequence). The CDR3 region is CASSLEWRAGNQPQHF. The CDR3 DNA reads TGTGCCAGCAGTTTAGAATGGAGGGCCGGCAATCAGCCCCAGCATTTT.

This sequence joins TRBV4-3 and TRBJ2-5; no reliable D call. Germline V lookup: CDR1 LGHNA, CDR2 YSLEER. The CDR3 sequence is 16 residues long. V gave up 0 bases and J gave up 0 bases, with 11 bases separating them. This CDR3 is CASSQDLGEYQETQYF. As DNA, the CDR3 is TGCGCCAGCAGCCAAGATCTAGGAGAGTACCAAGAGACCCAGTACTTC.

V is TRBV7-9 and J is TRBJ1-6; D might be TRBD1 (5 bases). The germline V gene encodes CDR1 SEHNR and CDR2 FQNEAQ (reference sequence). The V and J ends lost 2 bases and 6 bases respectively, with 11 bases between them. The CDR3 consists of 15 residues. The CDR3 is CASSLTRGVNSPLHF. CDR3 DNA: TGTGCCAGCAGCTTAACCCGGGGGGTTAATTCACCCCTCCACTTT.

The chain joins TRBV5-4 to TRBJ2-1; D might be TRBD2 (6 bases). The germline gives CDR1 SGHNT, CDR2 YYREEE (reference sequence). V shed 1 base and J shed 1 base, with 9 bases lying between them. The CDR3 runs to 15 residues. This CDR3 is CASSLTGDSYNEQFF. CDR3 DNA: TGTGCCAGCAGCTTGACGGGAGATTCCTACAATGAGCAGTTCTTC.

V is TRBV27 and J is TRBJ1-2; D not resolved. There are 14 residues in the CDR3. Germline V gene data show CDR1 as MNHEY and CDR2 as SMNVEV (reference sequence). V was cut by 3 bases and J by 6 bases, with 14 bases left in between. CDR3 sequence: CASSFRGGSNGYTF. In DNA form, the CDR3 reads TGTGCCAGCAGTTTTAGAGGAGGTTCGAATGGCTACACCTTC.

The table lists this clone with a few counts. The chain links TRBV19 to TRBJ1-5; 9 bases fit TRBD1. Germline-derived CDR1 and CDR2 are LNHDA and SQIVND (reference sequence). V lost 4 bases to trimming and J lost 2 bases; unmatched junction nucleotides: 6. This CDR3 comprises 16 residues. CDR3 region: CASSTHRGQGNQPQHF. In nucleotides, the CDR3 is TGTGCCAGTAGTACACACAGGGGGCAAGGCAATCAGCCCCAGCATTTT.

This clone was picked up a small number of times. Other DNA sequences within the sample encode an identical CDR3. CDR3 sequence reads: CASSLTGGAGQPQHF. As DNA, the CDR3 is TGTGCCAGCAGCTTGACAGGGGGCGCGGGTCAGCCCCAGCATTTT. The rearrangement joins TRBV7-8 to TRBJ1-5; 10 positions match TRBD1. This CDR3 spans 15 amino acids. Germline CDR1 and CDR2: SGHVS and FQNEAQ. V gave up 3 bases and J gave up 6 bases; unmatched junction bases: 5.

The rearrangement links TRBV7-2 to TRBJ2-3, with D tentatively TRBD1 (5 bases). The ends were cut back, 1 base at V and 7 bases at J, with 12 bases in the middle. The CDR3 consists of 14 residues. CDR1 is SGHTA and CDR2 is FQGNSA in the germline V gene. CDR3 in amino acids: CASSLGVRDYTQYF. The CDR3 DNA follows: TGTGCCAGCAGCTTAGGGGTCAGGGATTATACGCAGTATTTT.

The J gene is TRBJ2-6, the V gene TRBV19; tentatively, D is TRBD1 (5 bases). The V end lost 4 bases, the J end lost 0 bases, and 19 bases lay between the germline ends. This CDR3 is 19 amino acids long. Germline V gene data show CDR1 as LNHDA and CDR2 as SQIVND (reference sequence). This CDR3 reads CASSTPRQLTFSGANVLTF. As DNA, the CDR3 is TGTGCCAGTAGTACTCCTAGACAGCTCACCTTCTCTGGGGCCAACGTCCTGACTTTC.

For the CDR3, the DNA is TGTGCCTGGAGTGCCGGACAGGGAAGCCAAGAGACCCAGTACTTC. This codes for CAWSAGQGSQETQYF. The chain joins TRBV30 to TRBJ2-5; 8 bases are shared with TRBD1. V dropped 1 base and J dropped 1; count of bases not matched to a gene: 5. The CDR3 length is 15 residues. Germline values: CDR1 GTSNPN, CDR2 SVGIG (reference sequence).

The V and J genes are TRBV19 and TRBJ1-2; D is uncertain. Per the germline V gene, CDR1 is LNHDA and CDR2 is SQIVND (reference sequence). The V and J ends lost 0 bases and 7 bases respectively, with 18 bases between them. This CDR3 has 16 residues. The CDR3 loop is CASSIDSGQILLGYTF. In DNA form, the CDR3 reads TGTGCCAGTAGTATAGATAGTGGGCAGATCCTTCTTGGCTACACCTTC.

The chain couples TRBV10-3 to TRBJ1-1; D might be TRBD1 (6 bases). The CDR3 has 15 residues. Germline V gene data show CDR1 as ENHRY and CDR2 as SYGVKD. Trimming left V 6 bases short and J 6 bases short, with 20 bases between. The CDR3 region is CAIRWAGDKGAEAFF. CDR3 DNA: TGTGCCATCAGGTGGGCAGGGGATAAGGGCGCTGAAGCTTTCTTT.